This T cell receptor (beta chain) was retrieved from a study of T cells in Graves' hyperthyroidism and ophthalmopathy. The CDR3 has 16 amino acids. Germline V lookup: CDR1 SGDLS, CDR2 YYNGEE. V was clipped by 0 bases and J by 5 bases; unmatched bases: 9. Amplification of TCR beta CDR3 regions used RNA as the template. TCR CDR3 regions were first amplified by RT-PCR with HTBI primers. Each CDR3 protein gets one entry after TCRdb re-called the multiplex PCR reads with MiXCR. The data show roughly 550,000 distinct CDR3 sequences, about 16% seen once. Patients showing uncontrolled infection, other autoimmune disease, pregnancy or lactation were ineligible.

This receptor was obtained from a woman in her 30s with Graves' ophthalmopathy. The material sequenced was blood. The V gene is TRBV9, the J gene TRBJ2-5, with 8 bases matching TRBD2. The CDR3 bases are TGTGCCAGCAGCGTAGAGCCAGCGGGAGTAATGGAGACCCAGTACTTC. Residues: CASSVEPAGVMETQYF.